This TCR beta chain was sequenced during a study of shared clonotypes between healthy human individuals (dated by TCRdb to about 2020). In the study overall: Three men and a couple of women, aged 18 to 49 years, made up the cohort. For each donor, three plates each were used for CD4 naive and CD4 memory, two plates were used for CD8 naive, and one plate was used for CD8 memory. The study deeply sequenced blood TCR repertoires of about 5 healthy adults to estimate repertoire size and the extent of clonotype sharing between individuals. To increase sequencing depth and limit assay-specific biases, TCR repertoire library preparation and sequencing were carried out by different laboratories using diverse techniques. Between about 0.85 and 8.9 billion PBMCs per donor were obtained by leukapheresis. Study-level results and caveats: The small number of donors limited the genetic and exposure-history diversity represented. Based on pairwise subsampling, the degree of clonotype sharing among donors was expected to be affected by sequencing depth. Sampling was limited to blood, and TCR repertoires in tissue likely differ from TCR repertoires in blood. Sharing across several donors was observed for approximately 5% of naive CD4, over 3% of naive CD8, over 2% of memory CD4, and roughly 0.4% of memory CD8 clonotypes. Naive subsets generally had larger estimated clonotype richness than memory subsets. Rarefaction of sorted-subset datasets indicated incomplete sequencing despite the large sequencing depth. Clonotypes shared by all four sorted-subset donors showed higher generation probabilities than non-shared clonotypes.

Healthy HIV-negative adults with no recently reported acute infections or vaccinations were included as donors. Only Caucasian adults living in Nashville, Tennessee, USA were represented among the donors. CD4+ T cells were enriched by magnetic negative selection, after which naive cells were positively selected on CD45RA and the negative fraction was taken as the memory subset. Blood was obtained by leukapheresis, after which PBMCs were separated by Ficoll-Histopaque density gradient centrifugation and cryopreserved in liquid nitrogen vapor phase. Analytical flow cytometry was used to check the purity and quantity of each magnetically sorted T cell population. Genomic DNA was isolated from each sorted fraction and quantified by UV absorbance on a Nanodrop 2000c. TCR CDR3 regions were amplified from genomic DNA by multiplex PCR using the deep immunoSEQ assay. For each cell subset, the extracted genomic DNA was distributed evenly across all wells of several immunoSEQ 96-well plates, and each plate served as one replicate. For sorted subsets, roughly 200 ng of genomic DNA, equivalent to some 33,000 T cell genomes, went into each replicate PCR. Purified libraries were measured with a Qubit 3.0 fluorometer, size-checked on a Bioanalyzer 2100, and measured again with the KAPA Library Quantification kit. Every immunoSEQ 96-well plate was sequenced on a separate single-read 150-cycle Illumina NextSeq 550 flow cell. The authors' pipeline ran thus. Because the immunoSEQ output held only junctional sequences and lacked quality scores, the filtering could not match the filtering applied to full-length reads. Sequences were annotated with PyIR, a Python wrapper for IgBLAST v1.9, using IMGT germline references to assign V/J genes and CDR3. Reads were removed for weak V/J assignments (E-value above 1e-6), missing CDR3, stop codons, out-of-frame junctions, or ambiguous translated residues. V3J clonotypes were defined as sequences sharing the same inferred V gene, J gene, and CDR3 amino acid sequence. Percentage overlap between repertoires was computed as shared unique clonotypes divided by the size of the smaller repertoire. Three approaches were used to assess repertoire richness: RTK rarefaction, the Chao1 estimator, and Recon v2.1 estimates of unobserved clonotypes. For all TCRbeta clonotypes obtained by the gDNA method from a handful of donors, generation probabilities were computed with OLGA. Not all clones reach the TCRdb copy of this immuneACCESS table, which keeps in-frame sequences only. Checked studies attribute under half of the gap to unresolved V genes and leave the rest unexplained. V, J and clone size are those of that table, while D and trimming were read from the DNA. This sample holds some 550,000 clones; almost 97% were observed only once. Roughly 0.05% of the sample is in the top ten clones.

Notes on this clone: Its antigen target is currently unknown. No much larger clonotype is one base removed from it; base qualities were not supplied.

Inclusive of the bounding cysteine and phenylalanine, the CDR3 is 13 residues long. The sequence is cut down to CDR3 DNA, 39 bases in frame from base 1. The V end gives up 4 bases and the J end 5 bases, leaving 4 bases in the junction not matched to a gene. Material: naive CD4+ T cells sorted from blood. The cell subset or site label, as the study defines it: CD45RA+ positively selected. The clonotype originates from a woman aged 25 to 45 in good health. The V and J genes are TRBV5-3 and TRBJ2-5, and 8 junctional nucleotides match TRBD1. TRBV5-3 is an open reading frame, and its role is uncertain. The nucleotides read TGTGCCAGAAGCCAGGACAGGGAGGAGACCCAGTACTTC. It encodes CARSQDREETQYF.